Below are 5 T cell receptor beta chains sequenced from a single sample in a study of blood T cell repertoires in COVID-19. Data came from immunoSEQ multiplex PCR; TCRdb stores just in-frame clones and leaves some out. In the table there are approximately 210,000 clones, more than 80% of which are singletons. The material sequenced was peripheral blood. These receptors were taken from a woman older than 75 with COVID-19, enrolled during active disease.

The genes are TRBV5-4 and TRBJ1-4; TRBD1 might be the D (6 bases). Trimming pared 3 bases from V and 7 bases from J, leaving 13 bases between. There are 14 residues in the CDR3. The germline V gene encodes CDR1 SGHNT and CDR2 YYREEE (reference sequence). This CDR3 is CASSSGTRTEKLFF. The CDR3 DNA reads TGTGCCAGCAGCTCCGGGACAAGAACTGAAAAACTGTTTTTT.

The CDR3, as DNA: TGTGCCAGCAGTTCCTTGGGGCTAGCGGGATACAATGAGCAGTTCTTC. Protein: CASSSLGLAGYNEQFF. The V and J genes are TRBV28 and TRBJ2-1; 9 bases line up with TRBD2. In germline, CDR1 is MDHEN, CDR2 SYDVKM. CDR3 length: 16 amino acids. V was clipped by 4 bases and J by 4 bases; unmatched bases: 8.

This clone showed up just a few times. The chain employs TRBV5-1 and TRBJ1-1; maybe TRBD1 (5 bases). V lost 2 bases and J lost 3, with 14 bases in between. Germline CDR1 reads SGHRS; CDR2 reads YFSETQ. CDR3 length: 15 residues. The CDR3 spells CASSFGAGIYTEAFF. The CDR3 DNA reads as TGCGCCAGCAGCTTTGGGGCAGGGATCTACACTGAAGCTTTCTTT.

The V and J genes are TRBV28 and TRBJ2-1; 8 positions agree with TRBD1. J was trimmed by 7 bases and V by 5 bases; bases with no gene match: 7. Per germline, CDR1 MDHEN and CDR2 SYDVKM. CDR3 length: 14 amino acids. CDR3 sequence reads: CASSGYGQGNEQFF. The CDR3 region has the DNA TGTGCCAGCAGTGGATATGGACAGGGAAATGAGCAGTTCTTC.

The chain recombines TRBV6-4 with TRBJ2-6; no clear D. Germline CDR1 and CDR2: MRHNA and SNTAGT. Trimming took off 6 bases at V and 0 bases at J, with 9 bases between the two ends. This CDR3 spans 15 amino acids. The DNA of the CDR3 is TGTGCCAGCAGCCGTGACTTCTCTGGGGCCAACGTCCTGACTTTC. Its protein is CASSRDFSGANVLTF.